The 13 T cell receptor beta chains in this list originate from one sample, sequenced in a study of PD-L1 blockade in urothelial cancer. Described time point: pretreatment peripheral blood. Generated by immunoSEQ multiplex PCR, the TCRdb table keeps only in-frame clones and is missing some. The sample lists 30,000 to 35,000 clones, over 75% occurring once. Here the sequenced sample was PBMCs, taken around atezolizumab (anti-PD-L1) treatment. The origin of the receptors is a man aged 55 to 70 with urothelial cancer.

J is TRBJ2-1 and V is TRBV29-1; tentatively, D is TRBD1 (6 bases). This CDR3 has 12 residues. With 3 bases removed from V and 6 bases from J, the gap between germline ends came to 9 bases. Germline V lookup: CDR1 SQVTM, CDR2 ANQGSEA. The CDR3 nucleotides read TGCAGCGTTGAGACAGGCCCCAATGAGCAGTTCTTC. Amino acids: CSVETGPNEQFF.

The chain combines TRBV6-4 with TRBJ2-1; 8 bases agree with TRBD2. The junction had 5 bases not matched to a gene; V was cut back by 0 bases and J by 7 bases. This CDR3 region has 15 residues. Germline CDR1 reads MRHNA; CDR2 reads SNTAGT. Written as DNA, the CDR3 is TGTGCCAGCAGTGACTCAGGACTAGCTTCAAATGAGCAGTTCTTC. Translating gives CASSDSGLASNEQFF.

CDR3 DNA: TGTGCCAGCAGCCGAAGGACAGGGAGGACCGGGGAGCTGTTTTTT. It codes for CASSRRTGRTGELFF. The rearrangement links TRBV5-8 to TRBJ2-2; 8 positions agree with TRBD1. Germline lookup yields CDR1 SGHTS and CDR2 YDEGEE. The CDR3 consists of 15 residues. V dropped 4 bases and J dropped 5; count of bases not matched to a gene: 7.

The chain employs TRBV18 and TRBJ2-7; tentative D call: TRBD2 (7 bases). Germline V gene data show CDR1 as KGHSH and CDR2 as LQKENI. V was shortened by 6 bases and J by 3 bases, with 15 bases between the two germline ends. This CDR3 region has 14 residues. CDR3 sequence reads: CASSRRGGIYEQYF. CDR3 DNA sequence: TGTGCCAGCTCCCGGAGGGGGGGGATCTACGAGCAGTACTTC.

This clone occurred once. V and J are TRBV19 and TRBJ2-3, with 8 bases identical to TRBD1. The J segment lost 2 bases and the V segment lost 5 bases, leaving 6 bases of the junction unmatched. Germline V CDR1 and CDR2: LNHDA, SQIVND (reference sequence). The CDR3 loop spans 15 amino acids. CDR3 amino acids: CASSFQTGATDTQYF. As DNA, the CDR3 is TGTGCCAGTAGTTTCCAGACAGGGGCCACAGATACGCAGTATTTT.

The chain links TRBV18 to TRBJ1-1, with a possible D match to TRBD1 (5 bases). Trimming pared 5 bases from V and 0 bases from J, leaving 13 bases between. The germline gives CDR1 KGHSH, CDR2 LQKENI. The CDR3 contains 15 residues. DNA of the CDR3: TGTGCCAGCTCATTAAGCAGGGCGTTGAACACTGAAGCTTTCTTT. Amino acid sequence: CASSLSRALNTEAFF.

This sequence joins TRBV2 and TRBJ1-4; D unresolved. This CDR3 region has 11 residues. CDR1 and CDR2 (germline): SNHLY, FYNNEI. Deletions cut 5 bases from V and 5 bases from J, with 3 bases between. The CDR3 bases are TGTGCCAGCAGTCTAAATGAAAAACTGTTTTTT. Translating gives CASSLNEKLFF. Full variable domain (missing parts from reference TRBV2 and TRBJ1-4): EPEVTQTPSHQVTQMGQEVILRCVPISNHLYFYWYRQILGQKVEFLVSFYNNEISEKSEIFDDQFSVERPDGSNFTLKIRSTKLEDSAMYFCASSLNEKLFFGSGTQLSVL.

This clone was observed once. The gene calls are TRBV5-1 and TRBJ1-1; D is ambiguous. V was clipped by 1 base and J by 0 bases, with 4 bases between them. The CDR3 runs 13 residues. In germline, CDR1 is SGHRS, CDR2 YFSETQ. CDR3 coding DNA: TGCGCCAGCAGCTTGACGGTGAACACTGAAGCTTTCTTT. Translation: CASSLTVNTEAFF. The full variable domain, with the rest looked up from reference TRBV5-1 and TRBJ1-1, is KAGVTQTPRYLIKTRGQQVTLSCSPISGHRSVSWYQQTPGQGLQFLFEYFSETQRNKGNFPGRFSGRQFSNSRSEMNVSTLELGDSALYLCASSLTVNTEAFFGQGTRLTVV.

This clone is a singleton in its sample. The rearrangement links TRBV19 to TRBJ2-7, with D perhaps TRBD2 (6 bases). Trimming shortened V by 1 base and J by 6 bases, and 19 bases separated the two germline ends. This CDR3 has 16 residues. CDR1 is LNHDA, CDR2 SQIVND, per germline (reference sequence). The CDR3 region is CASSIGRDLQKVEQYF. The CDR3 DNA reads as TGTGCCAGTAGTATAGGGAGGGACCTGCAAAAGGTCGAGCAGTACTTC.

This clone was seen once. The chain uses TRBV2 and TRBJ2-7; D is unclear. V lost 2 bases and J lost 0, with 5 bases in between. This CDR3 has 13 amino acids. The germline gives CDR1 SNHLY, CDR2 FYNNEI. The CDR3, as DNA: TGTGCCAGCAGTGAATGGAGCTCCTACGAGCAGTACTTC. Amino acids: CASSEWSSYEQYF.

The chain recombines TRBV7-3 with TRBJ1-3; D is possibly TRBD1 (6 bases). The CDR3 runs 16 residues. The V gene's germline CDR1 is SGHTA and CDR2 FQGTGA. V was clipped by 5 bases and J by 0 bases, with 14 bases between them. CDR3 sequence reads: CASSPVGADSGNTIYF. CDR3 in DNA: TGTGCCAGCAGCCCTGTGGGGGCCGACTCTGGAAACACCATATATTTT.

The CDR3 loop is CASSSTLSGTEAFF. The CDR3 nucleotides are TGCGCCAGCAGCTCGACACTTAGTGGGACTGAAGCTTTCTTT. V usage is TRBV5-1 and J usage is TRBJ1-1; D uncertain. Germline loops: CDR1 SGHRS, CDR2 YFSETQ. The CDR3 loop spans 14 amino acids. V was trimmed by 3 bases and J by 5 bases, leaving 14 bases between them.

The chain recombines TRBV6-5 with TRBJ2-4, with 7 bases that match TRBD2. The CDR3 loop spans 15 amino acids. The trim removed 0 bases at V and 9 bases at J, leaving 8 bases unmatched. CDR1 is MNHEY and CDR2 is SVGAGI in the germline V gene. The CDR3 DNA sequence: TGTGCCAGCAGTTACTCCGGGGAGGGGAGGGGCATTCAGTACTTC. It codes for CASSYSGEGRGIQYF.